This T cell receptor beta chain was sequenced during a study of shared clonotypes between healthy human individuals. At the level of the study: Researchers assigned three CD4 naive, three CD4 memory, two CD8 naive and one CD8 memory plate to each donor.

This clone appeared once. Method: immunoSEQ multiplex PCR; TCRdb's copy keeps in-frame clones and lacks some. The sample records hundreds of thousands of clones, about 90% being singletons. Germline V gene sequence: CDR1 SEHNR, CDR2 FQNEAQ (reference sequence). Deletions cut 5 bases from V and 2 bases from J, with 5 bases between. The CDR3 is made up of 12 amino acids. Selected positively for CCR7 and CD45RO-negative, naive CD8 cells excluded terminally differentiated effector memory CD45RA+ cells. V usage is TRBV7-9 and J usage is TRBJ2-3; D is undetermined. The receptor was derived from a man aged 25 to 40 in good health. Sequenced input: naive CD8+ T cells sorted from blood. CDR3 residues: CASSPDTDTQYF. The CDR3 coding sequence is TGTGCCAGCAGCCCCGACACAGATACGCAGTATTTT.